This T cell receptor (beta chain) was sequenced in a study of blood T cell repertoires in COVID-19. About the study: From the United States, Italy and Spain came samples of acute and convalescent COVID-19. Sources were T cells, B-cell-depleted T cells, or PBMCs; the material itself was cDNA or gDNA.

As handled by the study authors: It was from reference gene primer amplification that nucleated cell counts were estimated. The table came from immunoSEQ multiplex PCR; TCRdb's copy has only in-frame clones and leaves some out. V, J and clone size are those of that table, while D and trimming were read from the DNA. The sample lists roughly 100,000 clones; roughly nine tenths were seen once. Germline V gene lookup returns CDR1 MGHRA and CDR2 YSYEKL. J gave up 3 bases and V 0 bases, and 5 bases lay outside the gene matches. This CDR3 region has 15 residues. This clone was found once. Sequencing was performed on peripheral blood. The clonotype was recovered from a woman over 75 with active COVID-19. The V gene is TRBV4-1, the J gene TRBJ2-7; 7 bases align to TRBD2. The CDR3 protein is CASSQDGGGVYEQYF. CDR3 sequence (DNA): TGCGCCAGCAGCCAAGATGGGGGAGGGGTCTACGAGCAGTACTTC.